The 5 T cell receptor beta chains in this list originate from one sample, sequenced in a study of response to subunit inactivated influenza vaccine. A single record per CDR3 protein comes from TCRdb applying MiXCR to the RT-PCR reads. The repertoire consists of some 800,000 distinct CDR3 sequences, with less than 25% occurring once and the leading ten covering 10%. The sequenced sample was PBMCs from blood, obtained roughly 5 days after vaccination. All receptors derive from a man aged 50 to 59 who received an inactivated influenza vaccine.

This clonotype occurred a few times. This sequence joins TRBV4-3 and TRBJ2-7; D is uncertain. CDR1 and CDR2 (germline): LGHNA, YSLEER. The CDR3 sequence is 14 residues long. V was cut by 0 bases and J by 1 base, with 7 bases left in between. CDR3 nucleotides: TGCGCCAGCAGCCAAGAGGCAGATTCCTACGAGCAGTACTTC. Translation: CASSQEADSYEQYF.

This clonotype was counted between two and nine times. The genes are TRBV20-1 and TRBJ2-3; 8 bases match TRBD2. The germline CDR1 and CDR2 sequences are DFQATT and SNEGSKA (reference sequence). V lost 3 bases, J lost 1 base, and 6 bases stayed unmatched. The CDR3 spans 15 residues. Written as DNA, the CDR3 is TGCAGTGCTAGTTCCGGGACTAGGGGCACAGATACGCAGTATTTT. Translating gives CSASSGTRGTDTQYF.

V gene TRBV10-3 combines with J gene TRBJ1-1; possible D gene TRBD1, 6 bases. CDR1 ENHRY and CDR2 SYGVKD come from the germline V gene. Trimming took 4 bases from V and 7 from J, leaving 25 bases between them. The length of the CDR3 is 17 residues. The DNA of the CDR3 is TGTGCCATCAGTGGGGCGACGCATTACACCGGGACATTTGAAGCTTTCTTT. Protein: CAISGATHYTGTFEAFF.

In its sample, this clonotype was seen a few times. The chain combines TRBV7-8 with TRBJ2-3; TRBD1 agrees at 8 bases. J lost 3 bases, V lost 5 bases, and 7 bases had no gene match. This CDR3 has 15 amino acids. In germline, CDR1 is SGHVS, CDR2 FQNEAQ. The CDR3 reads CASSVSGGPTDTQYF. The DNA of the CDR3 is TGTGCCAGCAGCGTCTCAGGGGGCCCAACAGATACGCAGTATTTT.

This chain uses TRBV5-1 with TRBJ2-2, with unresolved D. The CDR3 runs to 13 residues. Germline CDR1 reads SGHRS; CDR2 reads YFSETQ. V shed 5 bases and J shed 2 bases, with 7 bases lying between them. The DNA of the CDR3 is TGCGCCAGCAGGATGGGCAACACCGGGGAGCTGTTTTTT. It translates to CASRMGNTGELFF.